One and the same sample provided the 8 T cell receptor beta chains below, sequenced in a study of blood T cell repertoires in COVID-19. The protocol was immunoSEQ multiplex PCR, while the TCRdb copy is restricted to in-frame clones and leaves out a portion. The sample yields roughly 100,000 clones, more than 80% seen once. Material for sequencing was peripheral blood. Receptor source: a woman aged 55-70 years with acute or convalescent COVID-19.

The chain joins TRBV6-5 to TRBJ1-1; D is unresolved. Germline values: CDR1 MNHEY, CDR2 SVGAGI. V was cut by 0 bases and J by 1 base, with 6 bases left in between. The CDR3 extends over 14 amino acids. The chain's CDR3 is CASSYSQPNTEAFF. CDR3 coding DNA: TGTGCCAGCAGTTACTCACAGCCGAACACTGAAGCTTTCTTT.

V gene TRBV10-3 combines with J gene TRBJ1-2; D is unresolved. This CDR3 spans 14 amino acids. V dropped 4 bases and J dropped 4 bases, with 13 bases sitting between them. The V gene's germline CDR1 is ENHRY and CDR2 SYGVKD. CDR3 residues: CAISAAGLAYGYTF. The CDR3 DNA follows: TGTGCCATCAGTGCCGCCGGACTCGCCTATGGCTACACCTTC.

The CDR3 coding sequence is TGTGCCAGCAGTCCACCGCCGGGACAGGGGACCAAAAACATTCAGTACTTC. It is translated as CASSPPPGQGTKNIQYF. The chain employs TRBV28 and TRBJ2-4, with TRBD1 matching over 10 bases. In germline, CDR1 is MDHEN, CDR2 SYDVKM. The CDR3 has 17 amino acids. Trimming cost V 5 bases and J 2 bases; bases outside gene matches: 9. Full variable domain (missing parts from reference TRBV28 and TRBJ2-4): DVKVTQSSRYLVKRTGEKVFLECVQDMDHENMFWYRQDPGLGLRLIYFSYDVKMKEKGDIPEGYSVSREKKERFSLILESASTNQTSMYLCASSPPPGQGTKNIQYFGAGTRLSVL.

This chain's CDR3 is CASSYYGIANTEAFF. The CDR3 nucleotides read TGTGCCAGCAGTTACTATGGCATTGCGAACACTGAAGCTTTCTTT. The gene calls are TRBV6-6 and TRBJ1-1, with unresolved D. The length of the CDR3 is 15 residues. CDR1 and CDR2 (germline): MNHNY, SVGAGI (reference sequence). The V gene lost 1 base and the J gene lost 1 base, with 10 bases spanning the gap.

The chain links TRBV7-2 to TRBJ2-1; 11 bases line up with TRBD2. Germline loops: CDR1 SGHTA, CDR2 FQGNSA. Trimming at V came to 4 bases and at J to 10 bases, leaving 9 bases not matched to a gene. The CDR3 covers 15 residues. The CDR3 loop is CASSSIHGTSGEQFF. The CDR3 DNA is TGTGCCAGCAGCTCAATTCACGGGACTAGCGGCGAGCAGTTCTTC.

This chain connects TRBV27 to TRBJ2-7; 9 nucleotides align to TRBD1. The CDR3 has 16 residues. With V trimmed by 6 bases and J by 4 bases, 13 bases remained unmatched. Germline assignment: CDR1 MNHEY and CDR2 SMNVEV (reference sequence). CDR3: CASSSSWDRVWYEQYF. CDR3 bases: TGTGCCAGCAGCTCCTCCTGGGACAGGGTTTGGTACGAGCAGTACTTC.

A single count supports this clone. V and J are TRBV5-4 and TRBJ1-1; no clear D gene. CDR3 length: 13 residues. V was clipped by 3 bases and J by 1 base, with 7 bases between them. From germline, CDR1 is SGHNT and CDR2 YYREEE (reference sequence). The DNA for the CDR3 is TGTGCCAGCAGCTCCCCATCGAACACTGAAGCTTTCTTT. This translates into CASSSPSNTEAFF.

The J gene is TRBJ1-5, the V gene TRBV10-3; weak D call: TRBD1 (6 bases). Looked up from germline, CDR1 is ENHRY and CDR2 is SYGVKD. The CDR3 totals 15 residues. V lost 4 bases, J lost 3 bases, and 13 bases lay in between. CDR3 residues: CAISVTQGSNQPQHF. The CDR3, as DNA: TGTGCCATCAGTGTCACACAGGGATCCAATCAGCCCCAGCATTTT.